This passage covers 4 T cell receptor beta chains from one sample sequenced in a study of blood T cells in healthy people across ages. A second roughly 7 to 11 cycle PCR used barcoded and J-beta primers. Each CDR3 protein is one row after TCRdb ran MiXCR on the 5' RACE reads. Of about 640,000 distinct CDR3 sequences in the sample, roughly 30% were seen once. Input material: blood. These receptors originate from a woman of 80 years or more in good health.

This clonotype was detected only once. The chain has TRBV7-9 and TRBJ2-4; TRBD1 or TRBD2 may be the D gene (5 bases each). V lost 1 base, J lost 7 bases, and 11 bases lay in between. The CDR3 extends over 14 amino acids. Germline V gene lookup returns CDR1 SEHNR and CDR2 FQNEAQ (reference sequence). In nucleotides, the CDR3 is TGTGCCAGCAGCTTAGTGGGTGGGACGAACATTCAGTACTTC. This codes for CASSLVGGTNIQYF.

The sample holds many counts of this clonotype. The genes are TRBV4-1 and TRBJ1-2; 9 bases agree with TRBD1. The junction had 2 bases not matched to a gene; V was cut back by 1 base and J by 2 bases. CDR1 and CDR2 (germline): MGHRA, YSYEKL. CDR3 length: 15 amino acids. CDR3 region: CASSQAGTGNYGYTF. Here the CDR3 DNA reads TGCGCCAGCAGCCAAGCGGGGACAGGGAACTATGGCTACACCTTC.

V is TRBV6-6 and J is TRBJ2-7, with D tentatively TRBD2 (6 bases). The CDR3 extends over 14 amino acids. Germline lookup yields CDR1 MNHNY and CDR2 SVGAGI (reference sequence). V was pared by 6 bases and J by 6 bases, with 18 bases between. The CDR3 reads CASSPDETSSEQYF. The CDR3 coding sequence is TGTGCCAGCAGCCCGGACGAGACTAGTTCCGAGCAGTACTTC.

This clonotype appeared many times. J is TRBJ2-7 and V is TRBV5-1; D gene uncertain. V lost 1 base to trimming and J lost 3 bases, with 11 bases between them. CDR1 is SGHRS and CDR2 is YFSETQ in the germline V gene. This CDR3 has 14 amino acids. CDR3 nucleotide sequence: TGCGCCAGCAGCTTGCAACCGAACTTCTACGAGCAGTACTTC. It translates to CASSLQPNFYEQYF.